This T cell receptor (beta chain) was captured by sequencing in a study of human T cells and chemical hapten exposure (dated by TCRdb to the early 2020s). With respect to the entire study: The libraries were sequenced as a pool, and the TCR yield per sample differed mostly because of small variations in library volumes within the pool. Each blood RNA sample was used to sequence both TCR alpha and TCR beta chains. The study tracked peripheral blood TCR repertoire changes in vivo during primary and secondary sensitization to the hapten diphenylcyclopropenone (DPC) in alopecia patients. Paper-wide results and their limitations: DPC sensitization did not change the number of TCRs with a frequency above 1 in 1000, and there was no evidence of changes in global repertoire structure. After repeated subsampling, the strength of the expansion versus patch-test correlation and the threshold at which it became significant changed.

Library method: RACE. For sequencing, a NextSeq 500 was employed. Library preparation attached unique molecular identifiers to individual cDNA molecules for quantitative, reproducible TCR counting. The published analysis was carried out like this. A median of about 87,000 TCRs per sample was observed, with a range of about 23,224 to 750,000. The Decombinator software suite was used to annotate V, J and CDR3 in the TCR reads. For the PS versus PT1 abundance plots, all samples were subsampled to the same number of TCRs (28,000). TCRs were defined as expanded if absent before sensitization and observed at least eight times at the 2-week time point. TCRdb reworked the public reads: Q25 trimming with fastp, MiXCR clone assembly, productive beta chains retained. Rows matching on CDR3 protein sequence are summarized as one entry with the most common DNA and genes. TCRdb's processing, not the authors' own work, is the source of the V and J calls. The sample includes about 130,000 distinct CDR3 sequences, with 8.5% to 9.5% observed a single time. Roughly 1.8% of the sample is in the top ten clones.

The germline V gene encodes CDR1 DFQATT and CDR2 SNEGSKA (reference sequence). The CDR3 holds 15 amino acids from the cysteine to the phenylalanine. Of all the DNA, just the CDR3 is kept, 45 bases in frame from base 1. The trim is 5 bases for V and 1 base for J, with a gap of 14 bases between the germline ends. The sample's time point label, decoded: healthy volunteer bleed at 2 weeks. Total RNA was extracted from unfractionated whole blood that had been collected in Tempus Blood RNA tubes. Five healthy volunteers served as TCR sequencing controls and were bled at day 0, 2 weeks and 6 weeks. About this clonotype: The target of this receptor is not known. No quality values exist for individual bases; no much larger clone is one base distant.

The V and J genes are TRBV20-1 and TRBJ1-4; a tentative D call is TRBD1 (6 bases match). Sample: whole blood. This TCR was recovered from a male donor in good health. Some clones in this sample may be carry-over from other donors' samples. The bases read TGCAGTGCTGTGGGAGGGGGGGGAACTAATGAAAAACTGTTTTTT. Its protein is CSAVGGGGTNEKLFF.